The clone carrying this T cell receptor beta chain was seen only once. Its antigen is as yet unknown. These data are taken from a study of T cell responses to AZD1222 COVID-19 vaccine. CDR1 and CDR2 (germline): SGHKS, YYEKEE (reference sequence). The CDR3 runs 16 residues. The V and J ends lost 2 bases and 2 bases, in that order; junction bases with no gene match: 8. Some clones are missing from TCRdb's copy, which holds only in-frame ones; the method was immunoSEQ multiplex PCR. The sample includes 40,000 to 60,000 clones, just over 85% of them seen just once. Study-wide results and limits: The sample set comprised mostly white British donors with more females, and clonal diversity was possibly underestimated.

This chain links TRBV5-5 with TRBJ2-3; 7 bases fit TRBD2. This specimen was peripheral blood, taken 28 days after the second AZD1222 dose. The receptor's source is an adult who received the AZD1222 COVID-19 vaccine. The CDR3 sequence: CASSLRLAEITDTQYF. CDR3 nucleotide sequence: TGTGCCAGCAGCTTACGGCTAGCGGAGATCACAGATACGCAGTATTTT.